This TCR beta chain was retrieved from a study of shared clonotypes between healthy human individuals. Trimming took 2 bases from V and 5 from J, leaving 6 bases between them. The CDR3 runs to 12 residues. Germline loops: CDR1 MDHEN, CDR2 SYDVKM. The protocol was immunoSEQ multiplex PCR, while the TCRdb copy is restricted to in-frame clones and leaves out a portion. The table shows more than 80,000 clones, with 67% occurring only once. This clonotype originated in a man aged 25-45 years in good health. The chain has TRBV28 and TRBJ1-2; D is unclear. Sequencing was carried out using memory CD8+ T cells sorted from blood. Described subset: CD45RO+ cells pooled with CCR7-negative TemRA cells. CDR3 residues: CASSLRSYGYTF. The DNA of the CDR3 is TGTGCCAGCAGTTTAAGGAGTTATGGCTACACCTTC.